This TCR beta chain was sequenced during a study of OX40 agonist ivuxolimab in advanced cancers. Clones were read by immunoSEQ multiplex PCR, and TCRdb kept only the in-frame ones, dropping some. The data contain 35,000 to 50,000 clones, approximately 83% of them seen just once; the ten biggest clones take up approximately 15%. Specimen: CD4+ or CD8+ T cells sorted from blood, collected in a trial of the OX40 agonist ivuxolimab. The TCR was taken from an adult with an advanced solid tumor such as melanoma, head and neck, liver or kidney cancer.

CDR3 nucleotides: TGTGCCAGCAGCGTAAGTTTGGCGGGAGAGGAGGAGACCCAGTACTTC. It encodes CASSVSLAGEEETQYF. This sequence joins TRBV9 and TRBJ2-5; 7 bases are a match to TRBD2. CDR3 size: 16 residues. The junction had 11 bases not matched to a gene; V was cut back by 1 base and J by 5 bases. Germline values: CDR1 SGDLS, CDR2 YYNGEE.